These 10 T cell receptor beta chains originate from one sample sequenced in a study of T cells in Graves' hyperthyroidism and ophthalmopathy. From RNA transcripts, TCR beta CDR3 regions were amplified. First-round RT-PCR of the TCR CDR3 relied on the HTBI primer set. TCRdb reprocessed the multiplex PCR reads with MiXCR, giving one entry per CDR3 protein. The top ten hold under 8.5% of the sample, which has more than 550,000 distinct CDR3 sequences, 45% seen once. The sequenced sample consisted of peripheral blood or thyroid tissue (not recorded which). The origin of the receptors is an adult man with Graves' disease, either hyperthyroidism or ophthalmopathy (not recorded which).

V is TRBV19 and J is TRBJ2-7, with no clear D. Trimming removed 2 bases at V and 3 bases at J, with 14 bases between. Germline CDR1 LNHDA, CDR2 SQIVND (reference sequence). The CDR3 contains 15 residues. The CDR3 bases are TGTGCCAGTAGTATATCTGTGGAAAGTTTCTACGAGCAGTACTTC. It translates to CASSISVESFYEQYF.

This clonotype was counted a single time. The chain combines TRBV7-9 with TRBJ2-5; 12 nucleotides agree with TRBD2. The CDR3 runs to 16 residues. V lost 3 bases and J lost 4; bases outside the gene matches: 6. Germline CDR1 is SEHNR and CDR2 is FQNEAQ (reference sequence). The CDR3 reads CASSFQLLAGGETQYF. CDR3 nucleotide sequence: TGTGCCAGCAGCTTTCAATTACTAGCGGGAGGAGAGACCCAGTACTTC. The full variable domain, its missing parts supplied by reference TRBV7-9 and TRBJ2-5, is DTGVSQNPRHKITKRGQNVTFRCDPISEHNRLYWYRQTLGQGPEFLTYFQNEAQLEKSRLLSDRFSAERPKGSFSTLEIQRTEQGDSAMYLCASSFQLLAGGETQYFGPGTRLLVL.

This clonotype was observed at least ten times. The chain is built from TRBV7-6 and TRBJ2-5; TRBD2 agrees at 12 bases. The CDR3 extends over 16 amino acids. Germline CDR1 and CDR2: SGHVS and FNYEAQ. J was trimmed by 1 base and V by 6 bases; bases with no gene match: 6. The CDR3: CASRRTSGTFQETQYF. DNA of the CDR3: TGTGCCAGCAGACGGACTAGCGGGACCTTCCAAGAGACCCAGTACTTC.

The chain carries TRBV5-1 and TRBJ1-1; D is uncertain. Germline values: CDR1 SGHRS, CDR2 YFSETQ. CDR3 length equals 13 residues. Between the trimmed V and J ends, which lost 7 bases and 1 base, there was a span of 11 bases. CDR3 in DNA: TGCGCCAGCGGCCAGGAACGGAACACTGAAGCTTTCTTT. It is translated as CASGQERNTEAFF. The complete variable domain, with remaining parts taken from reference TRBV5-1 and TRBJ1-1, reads KAGVTQTPRYLIKTRGQQVTLSCSPISGHRSVSWYQQTPGQGLQFLFEYFSETQRNKGNFPGRFSGRQFSNSRSEMNVSTLELGDSALYLCASGQERNTEAFFGQGTRLTVV.

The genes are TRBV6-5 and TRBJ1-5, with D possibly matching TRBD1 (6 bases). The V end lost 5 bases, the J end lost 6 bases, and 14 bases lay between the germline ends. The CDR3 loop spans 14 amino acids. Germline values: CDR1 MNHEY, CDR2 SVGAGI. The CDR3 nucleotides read TGTGCCAGCAGTGAAGTTAAGGGGGTTCAGCCCCAGCATTTT. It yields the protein CASSEVKGVQPQHF.

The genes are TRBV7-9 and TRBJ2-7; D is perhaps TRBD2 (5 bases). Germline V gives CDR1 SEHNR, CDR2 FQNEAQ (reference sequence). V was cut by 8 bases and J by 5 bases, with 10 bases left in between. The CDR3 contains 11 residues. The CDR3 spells CASAPGNEQYF. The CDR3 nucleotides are TGTGCCAGCGCCCCGGGAAACGAGCAGTACTTC.

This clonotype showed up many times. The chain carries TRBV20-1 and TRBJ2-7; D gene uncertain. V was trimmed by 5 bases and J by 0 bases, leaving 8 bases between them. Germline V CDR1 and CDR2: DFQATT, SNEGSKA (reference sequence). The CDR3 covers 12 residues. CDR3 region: CSAFDSSYEQYF. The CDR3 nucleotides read TGCAGTGCTTTCGACTCCTCCTACGAGCAGTACTTC.

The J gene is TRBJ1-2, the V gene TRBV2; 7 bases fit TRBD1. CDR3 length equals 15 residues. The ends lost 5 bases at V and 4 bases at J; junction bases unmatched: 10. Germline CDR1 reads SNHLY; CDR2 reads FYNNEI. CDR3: CASSLKGQSFYGYTF. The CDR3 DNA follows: TGTGCCAGCAGTTTGAAGGGACAGAGCTTCTATGGCTACACCTTC.

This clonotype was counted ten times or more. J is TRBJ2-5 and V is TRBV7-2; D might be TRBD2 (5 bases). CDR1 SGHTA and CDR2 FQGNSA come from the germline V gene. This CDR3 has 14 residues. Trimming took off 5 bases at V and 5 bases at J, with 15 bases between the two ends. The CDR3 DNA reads TGTGCCAGCAGCGGAGGACTTAGCATGGAGACCCAGTACTTC. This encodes CASSGGLSMETQYF.

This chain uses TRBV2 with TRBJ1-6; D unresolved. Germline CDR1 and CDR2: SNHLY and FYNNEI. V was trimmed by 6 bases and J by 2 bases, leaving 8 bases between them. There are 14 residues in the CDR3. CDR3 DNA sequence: TGTGCCAGCAGAAGGATCGCCTATAATTCACCCCTCCACTTT. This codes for CASRRIAYNSPLHF.